Listed below are T cell receptor beta chains from one sample, sequenced in a study of CD8+ T cells in alopecia areata. Some clones are missing from TCRdb's copy, which holds only in-frame ones; the method was immunoSEQ multiplex PCR. The sample holds roughly 190,000 clones; 60% are singletons and the top ten take approximately 3.3%. The sample in question was CD4+ T cells sorted from blood, obtained at week 4, from a patient treated with tofacitinib. The source is a human donor with alopecia areata. The CDR3 runs from the conserved cysteine through the conserved F or W. A D gene is named only where the DNA matches it firmly. The size field is filled for only some rows; it gives once, few, many or a size class.

size | length | D | J | V | DNA | CDR3
. | 14 | TRBD1 | TRBJ1-1 | TRBV5-1 | TGCGCCAGCAGCTTGGATATAGAAGGGGGCTCAACTTTCTTT | CASSLDIEGGSTFF
. | 14 | . | TRBJ2-1 | TRBV10-3 | TGTGCCATCAGTCAGACAGAGACCTACAATGAGCAGTTCTTC | CAISQTETYNEQFF
. | 14 | . | TRBJ1-2 | TRBV9 | TGTGCCAGCAGCGTGGGGACGGATAACTATGGCTACACCTTC | CASSVGTDNYGYTF
. | 14 | . | TRBJ1-1 | TRBV7-2 | TGTGCCAGCAGCTTAGGGGGATGGGGCACTGAAGCTTTCTTT | CASSLGGWGTEAFF
. | 10 | . | TRBJ2-2 | TRBV29-1 | TGCAGCGCCGAAGTCGGGGAGCTGTTTTTT | CSAEVGELFF
. | 15 | . | TRBJ1-4 | TRBV30 | TGTGCCACGACCGGTGATCTTGCAACTAATGAAAAACTGTTTTTT | CATTGDLATNEKLFF
. | 12 | . | TRBJ2-3 | TRBV6-5 | TGTGCCAGCACAGCTAGCACAGATACGCAGTATTTT | CASTASTDTQYF
. | 14 | . | TRBJ2-7 | TRBV27 | TGTGCCAGCAGTTCCGGGACACCGGAGCAGGGAGAGTACTTC | CASSSGTPEQGEYF
. | 15 | . | TRBJ2-3 | TRBV14 | TGTGCCAGCAGCCAACGGACGATTAGCACAGATACGCAGTATTTT | CASSQRTISTDTQYF
. | 16 | TRBD1 | TRBJ1-6 | TRBV25-1 | TGTGCCAGCAGTGCCTCAAAGGGGACAGGGGACTCACCCCTCCACTTT | CASSASKGTGDSPLHF
. | 15 | TRBD1 | TRBJ2-1 | TRBV29-1 | TGCAGCGGATGCCGTCGGGACAGGGGGCTCTATGAGCAGTTCTTC | CSGCRRDRGLYEQFF
. | 12 | . | TRBJ2-3 | TRBV29-1 | TGCAGCGCTCTCAAGAGCACAGATACGCAGTATTTT | CSALKSTDTQYF
. | 14 | . | TRBJ2-4 | TRBV2 | TGTGCCAGCAGAGACTTAAGTCCGCCGTCGATTCAGTACTTC | CASRDLSPPSIQYF
few | 11 | . | TRBJ2-1 | TRBV30 | TGTGCCTGGAGTCCTCGGGACCTGCGGTTCTTC | CAWSPRDLRFF
. | 12 | TRBD1 | TRBJ2-7 | TRBV6-5 | TGTGCCAGCAGTGCCACAGGGGTGGAACAGTACTTC | CASSATGVEQYF
few | 13 | . | TRBJ1-5 | TRBV14 | TGTGCCAGCAGCCACAGGGGCAATCAGCCCCAGCATTTT | CASSHRGNQPQHF
. | 16 | . | TRBJ1-1 | TRBV5-6 | TGTGCCAGCAGCTTGGATCAGGGAACCATGAACACTGAAGCTTTCTTT | CASSLDQGTMNTEAFF
. | 13 | . | TRBJ2-7 | TRBV30 | TGTGCCTGGGATATTATCCAGGCCTACGAGCAGTACTTC | CAWDIIQAYEQYF
. | 14 | TRBD1 | TRBJ1-2 | TRBV2 | TGTGCCAGCCAAACTCCAACAGGGGCGGATGGCTACACCTTC | CASQTPTGADGYTF
. | 17 | . | TRBJ1-5 | TRBV7-9 | TGTGCCAGCAGCTTAGAGGGCAGTCATCAGAGCAATCAGCCCCAGCATTTT | CASSLEGSHQSNQPQHF
few | 14 | TRBD1 | TRBJ2-7 | TRBV2 | TGTGCCAGCAGCGTCGACAGGGCAACATCCGAGCAGTACTTC | CASSVDRATSEQYF
. | 16 | . | TRBJ2-3 | TRBV5-1 | TGCGCCAGCAGCTTGGAGGCGCGGGGTGGCACAGATACGCAGTATTTT | CASSLEARGGTDTQYF
. | 15 | . | TRBJ2-7 | TRBV27 | TGTGCCAGCCGCAGCTGGGGGACGGGAGCCTACGAGCAGTACTTC | CASRSWGTGAYEQYF
. | 15 | . | TRBJ2-7 | TRBV27 | TGTGCCAGCAGTCCTGTGAGAGGAGTCCCGGACGAGCAGTACTTC | CASSPVRGVPDEQYF